The 8 T cell receptor beta chains reported below all come from one sample, sequenced in a study of response to subunit inactivated influenza vaccine. TCRdb redid the calling of the RT-PCR reads with MiXCR, one entry per CDR3 protein. Of roughly 760,000 distinct CDR3 sequences in the sample, 20% to 25% are singletons; the top ten hold 10%. Sequences were derived from PBMCs from blood, sampled roughly 5 days after vaccination. Every receptor here comes from a man in his fifties who received an inactivated influenza vaccine.

The V call is TRBV4-1, the J call TRBJ2-3, with 11 bases lining up with TRBD2. CDR1 and CDR2 from the germline V gene are MGHRA and YSYEKL. CDR3 size: 16 residues. Germline trimming cut 2 bases from V and 3 bases from J; bases unmatched to any gene: 4. For the CDR3, the DNA is TGCGCCAGCAGCCAACTAGCGGGGGGAGTTACAGATACGCAGTATTTT. It is translated as CASSQLAGGVTDTQYF.

A few counts support this clonotype. The rearrangement uses TRBV5-1 and TRBJ2-3; D is perhaps TRBD2 (5 bases). The germline V and J ends were trimmed by 1 base and 2 bases, with 8 bases remaining between them. Germline V gives CDR1 SGHRS, CDR2 YFSETQ. CDR3 size: 14 residues. DNA for the CDR3: TGCGCCAGCAGCTTGTCGACTACCACAGATACGCAGTATTTT. This translates into CASSLSTTTDTQYF.

This chain uses TRBV20-1 with TRBJ2-5; a possible D gene is TRBD2 (6 bases). Trimming left V 0 bases short and J 0 bases short, with 11 bases between. The CDR3 extends over 15 amino acids. Germline V gene sequence: CDR1 DFQATT, CDR2 SNEGSKA (reference sequence). This CDR3 is CSARDFLANQETQYF. CDR3 in DNA: TGCAGTGCTAGAGATTTCCTAGCGAACCAAGAGACCCAGTACTTC.

V usage is TRBV4-2 and J usage is TRBJ2-1; D uncertain. The CDR3 runs 13 residues. CDR1 LGHNA and CDR2 YNFKEQ come from the germline V gene. V was cut by 0 bases and J by 9 bases, with 9 bases left in between. The CDR3 DNA reads as TGTGCCAGCAGCCAAGATTGGAACAGTGAGCAGTTCTTC. This codes for CASSQDWNSEQFF.

The table lists this clonotype with many counts. This chain connects TRBV20-1 to TRBJ2-4, with 9 bases identical to TRBD2. Germline-derived CDR1 and CDR2 are DFQATT and SNEGSKA (reference sequence). The CDR3 covers 13 residues. V gave up 0 bases and J gave up 12 bases; unmatched junction bases: 6. CDR3 in DNA: TGCAGTGCTAGAGAGGGGCGGGGGGGCCCTCAGTACTTC. Amino acids: CSAREGRGGPQYF.

The V call is TRBV29-1, the J call TRBJ1-3; a possible D gene is TRBD1 (6 bases). Germline CDR1 reads SQVTM; CDR2 reads ANQGSEA. V was trimmed by 3 bases and J by 4 bases, leaving 10 bases between them. The CDR3 spans 13 residues. The CDR3 DNA sequence: TGCAGCGTTGAGCAGCAGGGGGGAAACACCATATATTTT. Its translation is CSVEQQGGNTIYF.

This clonotype was seen a handful of times. The CDR3, as DNA: TGTGCCAGCTGGAGCTACGAGCAGTACTTC. It codes for CASWSYEQYF. This chain uses TRBV7-2 with TRBJ2-7; D call uncertain. Germline V lookup: CDR1 SGHTA, CDR2 FQGNSA. The germline V and J ends were trimmed by 8 bases and 3 bases, with 5 bases remaining between them. The CDR3 runs 10 residues.

CDR3: CASTPTGSTEAFF. The CDR3 nucleotides are TGTGCCAGCACCCCGACTGGTAGCACTGAAGCTTTCTTT. The V and J genes are TRBV2 and TRBJ1-1; D remains ambiguous. The CDR3 totals 13 residues. Germline loops: CDR1 SNHLY, CDR2 FYNNEI. V was shortened by 7 bases and J by 4 bases, with 13 bases between the two germline ends.